This T cell receptor (beta chain) was captured by sequencing in a study of blood T cell repertoires in COVID-19 (TCRdb year 2020). Regarding the research as a whole: Collaborator samples came from the United States, Italy and Spain and covered acute and convalescent phases of COVID-19. The repertoires were released in a freely available public database intended as a resource for research on the immune response to SARS-CoV-2. The samples were drawn from two sources: the first 160 participants of the ongoing ImmuneRACE study, and about 1,300 subjects contributed by 6 global collaborators. Subjects who had been exposed to COVID-19, were actively infected with it, or had recovered from it provided the deeply sampled blood TCRbeta repertoires that made up the dataset. The prospective study material was composed of cDNA or gDNA derived from T cells, B-cell-depleted T cells, or PBMCs. Where HLA class I and class II types were available, the types were taken from metadata supplied by the sample provider, not from assay-based typing. A de-identified subject ID, COVID-19 status, age in years and sex were almost always included in the sample metadata.

The collaborating institutions used their own protocols to collect whole blood in K2EDTA tubes. Collaborator samples were shipped for TCRbeta analysis as frozen whole blood, isolated PBMCs, or DNA extracted from either sample type. In regard to this clone: Its specific antigen is unknown. Base qualities are missing; no much larger clone stands one base away.

TCRbeta CDR3 regions were amplified from genomic DNA using the immunoSEQ Assay, a bias-controlled multiplex PCR. On the study's bioinformatics: Nucleated cell counts per sample were estimated from amplification of reference gene primers within the assay. To quantify the absolute abundance of each unique TCRbeta CDR3 rearrangement, sequence reads were collapsed and filtered. Productive Simpson clonality was computed per sample as the square root of Simpson's diversity index over productive rearrangements. The immuneACCESS repertoire file appears here via TCRdb, limited to in-frame rearrangements. These files lack a portion of the clones; in checked studies, under half of the deficit traces to unresolved V genes, and the cause of the others is not known. That table supplies the V and J calls and clone size; D and trimming were determined from the DNA. This sample lists under 150,000 clones; about 85% were detected once. The top ten clones comprise approximately 3.6% of the sample.

The study at large found these results: How much clinical and demographic metadata was included differed by source and by participant, and the metadata was provided uncurated.

The CDR3 runs 16 amino acids, cysteine and phenylalanine included. The sequence is cut down to CDR3 DNA, 48 bases in frame from base 1. The germline V gene (reference sequence) specifies LNHDA as CDR1 and SQIVND as CDR2. V drops 6 bases and J drops 0 bases, leaving 12 bases in between. Sequenced input: peripheral blood. This sequence uses TRBV19 and TRBJ2-6; possibly the D gene is TRBD2, per 5 matching bases. This receptor was identified in a man aged 35 to 55 with acute or convalescent COVID-19. CDR3 region: CASRGSPYSGANVLTF. The DNA reads TGTGCCAGTAGGGGGAGCCCTTACTCTGGGGCCAACGTCCTGACTTTC.